This TCR beta chain comes out of a study of blood T cells in healthy people across ages. Study results and limitations: Donor CMV status was unknown, possibly confounding expanded clonotype changes. Among long-lived donors, naive CD4+ cells were more numerous and diversity higher than in aged donors.

There are 18 residues in the CDR3. Trimming removed 2 bases from V and 2 bases from J; junction bases left unmatched: 10. Germline CDR1 DFQATT, CDR2 SNEGSKA (reference sequence). For this clonotype: Its target is not known.

The second PCR ran roughly 6 to 11 cycles with a sample-barcoded 5' primer and J-beta primers. MiXCR was run by TCRdb on the 5' RACE reads, yielding one entry per CDR3 protein. The sample records about 1.6 million distinct CDR3 sequences, about 31% being singletons. This clonotype was sampled from a woman in her 30s in good health. Material for sequencing was blood. V and J are TRBV20-1 and TRBJ2-3; 13 bases match TRBD2. The CDR3 region has the DNA TGCAGTGCTAGACCACCCAGAACTAGCGGGGGGGCCACAGATACGCAGTATTTT. This codes for CSARPPRTSGGATDTQYF.